One sample yielded the 21 T cell receptor beta chains listed below, sequenced in a study of beta chain features in type 1 diabetes. The entirety of the isolated RNA underwent reverse transcription, so expressed TCRB transcripts were sequenced. Clones were sequenced by immunoSEQ multiplex PCR, and TCRdb holds only the in-frame ones, with some missing. This sample has 310,000 or so clones, with approximately 8.2% found just once. Sequenced material: central memory CD4+ T cells from blood. These receptors all stem from a woman aged 18 to 35 in good health.

V and J are TRBV5-4 and TRBJ2-3; D is unresolved. The V gene's germline CDR1 is SGHNT and CDR2 YYREEE (reference sequence). V was pared by 0 bases and J by 6 bases, with 8 bases between. This CDR3 is built from 13 residues. CDR3 DNA sequence: TGTGCCAGCAGCTTGGGGACCGAGGATACGCAGTATTTT. Translation gives CASSLGTEDTQYF.

This clone was seen repeatedly, ten times or more. The chain combines TRBV18 with TRBJ2-1; D ambiguous. Trimming left V 5 bases short and J 5 bases short, with 7 bases between. The CDR3 sequence is 12 residues long. The germline CDR1 and CDR2 sequences are KGHSH and LQKENI. The CDR3 spells CASSRENNEQFF. CDR3 DNA sequence: TGTGCCAGCTCAAGGGAAAACAATGAGCAGTTCTTC.

This clone was seen a handful of times. The chain links TRBV28 to TRBJ1-4; D is unresolved. CDR3 length: 14 amino acids. Germline V lookup: CDR1 MDHEN, CDR2 SYDVKM. V lost 8 bases to trimming and J lost 8 bases, with 18 bases between them. The CDR3 loop is CASRAPNQHEKLFF. The CDR3 DNA reads as TGTGCCAGCCGAGCGCCCAACCAGCACGAAAAACTGTTTTTT. The full variable domain, with the rest looked up from reference TRBV28 and TRBJ1-4, is DVKVTQSSRYLVKRTGEKVFLECVQDMDHENMFWYRQDPGLGLRLIYFSYDVKMKEKGDIPEGYSVSREKKERFSLILESASTNQTSMYLCASRAPNQHEKLFFGSGTQLSVL.

There are a few counts of this clone. This chain joins TRBV6-5 and TRBJ2-2; no clear D gene. The length of the CDR3 is 14 residues. CDR1 and CDR2 from the germline V gene are MNHEY and SVGAGI. Deletions cut 8 bases from V and 2 bases from J, with 12 bases between. CDR3 coding DNA: TGTGCCAGCTTTGGGCGGCAAAACACCGGGGAGCTGTTTTTT. As protein: CASFGRQNTGELFF.

The J gene is TRBJ1-2, the V gene TRBV9; 7 bases fit TRBD1. This CDR3 has 17 residues. Germline CDR1 reads SGDLS; CDR2 reads YYNGEE. The ends lost 2 bases at V and 0 bases at J; junction bases unmatched: 10. DNA for the CDR3: TGTGCCAGCAGCGTCGACTCCGGGACAGCGGCTAACTATGGCTACACCTTC. It codes for CASSVDSGTAANYGYTF.

This clone appeared many times. The chain joins TRBV7-2 to TRBJ2-1; 9 bases align to TRBD2. The CDR3 has 15 residues. The V gene's germline CDR1 is SGHTA and CDR2 FQGNSA. The junction had 9 bases not matched to a gene; V was cut back by 7 bases and J by 5 bases. The CDR3 nucleotides are TGTGCCAGCACAATCGGACTAGCGAAAGACAATGAGCAGTTCTTC. Protein product: CASTIGLAKDNEQFF.

On this clone: The sample contains more than one DNA sequence encoding this CDR3. V usage is TRBV2 and J usage is TRBJ2-1, with 13 bases that match TRBD2. J was trimmed by 9 bases and V by 3 bases; bases with no gene match: 2. The germline V gene has CDR1 SNHLY and CDR2 FYNNEI. The CDR3 has 14 residues. The CDR3 region is CASSDRLAGGEQFF. As DNA, the CDR3 is TGTGCCAGCAGTGACCGACTAGCGGGAGGTGAGCAGTTCTTC.

The V gene is TRBV2, the J gene TRBJ2-3; no firm D call. CDR3 size: 12 residues. CDR1 is SNHLY, CDR2 FYNNEI, per germline. The germline V and J ends were trimmed by 4 bases and 4 bases, with 6 bases remaining between them. The CDR3 coding sequence is TGTGCCAGCAGTGTTGGCCCAGATACGCAGTATTTT. It codes for CASSVGPDTQYF.

The gene calls are TRBV10-3 and TRBJ2-7, with 8 nucleotides matching TRBD2. V lost 10 bases and J lost 2; bases outside the gene matches: 16. CDR3 length equals 16 residues. Germline values: CDR1 ENHRY, CDR2 SYGVKD. CDR3 sequence: CASRPGGGRTTYEQYF. The CDR3 DNA follows: TGTGCCAGCAGACCCGGCGGCGGGAGGACCACCTACGAGCAGTACTTC.

The chain has TRBV13 and TRBJ2-3, with 8 bases matching TRBD1. Germline V gene sequence: CDR1 PRHDT, CDR2 FYEKMQ (reference sequence). The CDR3 consists of 15 residues. The J segment lost 4 bases and the V segment lost 3 bases, leaving 6 bases of the junction unmatched. The CDR3 loop reads CASSLGGTGSDTQYF. The CDR3 DNA follows: TGTGCCAGCAGCTTGGGTGGGACAGGATCAGATACGCAGTATTTT.

The chain couples TRBV7-9 to TRBJ2-5; D is possibly TRBD2 (6 bases). Germline lookup yields CDR1 SEHNR and CDR2 FQNEAQ (reference sequence). The CDR3 has 15 residues. V lost 4 bases and J 3 bases, leaving 15 bases between the germline ends. The CDR3 sequence: CASSSSTTRKETQYF. The CDR3 region has the DNA TGTGCCAGCAGCTCCTCCACGACTAGGAAAGAGACCCAGTACTTC.

This clone was detected ten times or more. CDR3 residues: CASSTDIGNQPQHF. Written as DNA, the CDR3 is TGTGCCAGCAGCACAGATATCGGCAATCAGCCCCAGCATTTT. The chain couples TRBV28 to TRBJ1-5; D is uncertain. Germline-derived CDR1 and CDR2 are MDHEN and SYDVKM. Trimming cost V 6 bases and J 2 bases, with 11 bases left between them. There are 14 residues in the CDR3.

This clone turned up a few times. The V call is TRBV5-1, the J call TRBJ1-1; D uncertain. Between the trimmed V and J ends, which lost 6 bases and 1 base, there was a span of 13 bases. This CDR3 region has 14 residues. Germline CDR1 is SGHRS and CDR2 is YFSETQ. CDR3 sequence reads: CASNRAAGNTEAFF. The CDR3 bases are TGCGCCAGCAACAGAGCAGCAGGGAACACTGAAGCTTTCTTT.

The chain couples TRBV7-9 to TRBJ1-2; D gene uncertain. CDR1 is SEHNR, CDR2 FQNEAQ, per germline (reference sequence). The CDR3 consists of 14 residues. Trimming shortened V by 0 bases and J by 4 bases, and 9 bases separated the two germline ends. CDR3 DNA: TGTGCCAGCAGCTTAGCGCGGGGAACCTATGGCTACACCTTC. Protein sequence: CASSLARGTYGYTF.

V and J are TRBV4-2 and TRBJ1-4; D gene unclear. Per the germline V gene, CDR1 is LGHNA and CDR2 is YNFKEQ. Trimming left V 1 base short and J 4 bases short, with 7 bases between. The length of the CDR3 is 14 residues. The CDR3, as DNA: TGTGCCAGCAGCCAAGGGCAGTTTAATGAAAAACTGTTTTTT. Translating it yields CASSQGQFNEKLFF.

The rearrangement uses TRBV6-6 and TRBJ1-2; 7 bases align to TRBD1. The CDR3 has 12 amino acids. Germline loops: CDR1 MNHNY, CDR2 SVGAGI (reference sequence). With V trimmed by 9 bases and J by 7 bases, 8 bases remained unmatched. The DNA of the CDR3 is TGTGCCAGTGACAGGGCGGGGGCTGGCTACACCTTC. It translates to CASDRAGAGYTF.

This clone was seen a handful of times. Given a much more abundant clone one base away, this may be a read error. This chain connects TRBV9 to TRBJ2-1; D unclear. CDR3 length: 11 residues. Per germline, CDR1 SGDLS and CDR2 YYNGEE. Trimming left V 5 bases short and J 4 bases short, with 4 bases between. The CDR3 region is CASSTYNEQFF. The DNA of the CDR3 is TGTGCCAGCAGTACTTACAATGAGCAGTTCTTC.

The genes are TRBV5-4 and TRBJ2-5; 7 bases align to TRBD2. Germline CDR1 SGHNT, CDR2 YYREEE (reference sequence). V shed 0 bases and J 1 base; nucleotides not matched to a gene: 3. CDR3 length: 15 amino acids. The CDR3 DNA reads as TGTGCCAGCAGCTTGGATGCGGGAGTCCAAGAGACCCAGTACTTC. It codes for CASSLDAGVQETQYF.

This clone was observed a few times. CDR3 nucleotide sequence: TGTGCCAGCAGTACCCAATCCGGGACCTATGGCTACACCTTC. This encodes CASSTQSGTYGYTF. The chain carries TRBV27 and TRBJ1-2; D is perhaps TRBD1 (5 bases). V was pared by 5 bases and J by 4 bases, with 14 bases between. The CDR3 runs 14 residues. The V gene's germline CDR1 is MNHEY and CDR2 SMNVEV (reference sequence).

This clone has just a few counts. The gene calls are TRBV15 and TRBJ2-5; a possible D gene is TRBD2 (6 bases). Trimming stripped 0 bases from V and 5 bases from J, with 13 bases between. The germline V gene encodes CDR1 LNHNV and CDR2 YYDKDF (reference sequence). This CDR3 has 15 amino acids. The CDR3 sequence is CATSRDRGSGETQYF. The CDR3 coding sequence is TGTGCCACCAGCAGAGATCGAGGGAGCGGGGAGACCCAGTACTTC. Filled out from reference TRBV15 and TRBJ2-5, the complete variable domain reads DAMVIQNPRYQVTQFGKPVTLSCSQTLNHNVMYWYQQKSSQAPKLLFHYYDKDFNNEADTPDNFQSRRPNTSFCFLDIRSPGLGDTAMYLCATSRDRGSGETQYFGPGTRLLVL.

V gene TRBV18 combines with J gene TRBJ2-2; D ambiguous. V dropped 2 bases and J dropped 7 bases, with 11 bases sitting between them. Germline loops: CDR1 KGHSH, CDR2 LQKENI. The CDR3 has 14 residues. CDR3: CASSPRLEGGELFF. In DNA, the CDR3 is TGTGCCAGCTCACCAAGGCTTGAAGGCGGGGAGCTGTTTTTT.